The source of this TCR beta chain is a study of a mutant IDH1 vaccine in newly diagnosed glioma (dated by TCRdb to about 2021). For the wider study: Patients were given eight vaccinations, in weeks 1, 3, 5, 7, 11, 15, 19 and 23, which matched visits V03 through V10. Vaccination started 4-6 weeks after radiotherapy alone, or was given together with temozolomide cycles in the groups whose treatment included chemotherapy. The approximately 30 treated patients were around 60% male and around 40% female, with a mean age of approximately 40 years. Prior to enrollment, patients had been given standard therapy consisting of radiotherapy alone, temozolomide alone, or radiochemotherapy with temozolomide, with the combination given to most patients. Peripheral blood was collected at six visits: V03 (baseline), V05, V07, V10, V12 and V13. For exploratory analyses, approximately 25 treated patients had longitudinal TCRB deep sequencing done wherever samples were available. Summary of the overall study and its limitations: Pseudoprogression seemed to be unrelated to changes in the top peripheral T cell clonotypes found by TCRB sequencing. Across multiple MHC alleles, vaccine-induced immune responses were seen in more than 90% of patients. According to the authors, sample limitations meant that analyses of patient blood samples could not be reproduced. Selection of PBMC samples for TCRB deep sequencing was based on availability.

Its CDR3 holds 13 amino acids, cysteine through phenylalanine. Of the read, only the CDR3 DNA is kept; its 39 bases are in frame from base 1. The CDR1 and CDR2 encoded by the germline V gene are MNHNS and SASEGT. V is cut by 2 bases and J by 4 bases, and the space between the germline ends is 6 bases. This sample's time point label indicates: week 5, during vaccination. Each vaccine dose, consisting of 300 ug of a 20-mer mutant IDH1 peptide in Montanide, was administered subcutaneously with topical imiquimod. Newly diagnosed WHO grade 3 or 4 IDH1-mutant astrocytomas showing loss of nuclear ATRX were present in the donors. The samples were drawn from NOA16, a multicentre, single-arm, open-label phase I trial in Germany that tested a mutant IDH1 peptide vaccine in humans for the first time. The DNeasy Blood and Tissue Kit was used to extract genomic DNA from EDTA blood for TCRB sequencing. In the case of this clone: Its antigen is currently not known. The input lacks base qualities; no much larger clone sits a single base away.

Receptors were amplified or captured by the immunoSEQ multiplex PCR assay. The hsTCRB Kit was used according to the manufacturer's protocol to amplify rearranged TCR beta chain sequences. Sequencing of TCRB libraries was carried out on an Illumina MiSeq. In the authors' own workflow: Demultiplexing, trimming and gene mapping were performed with the kit vendor's proprietary platform. What TCRdb holds here is the immuneACCESS table cut down to in-frame rearrangements. Part of the clones is not present; checked against another copy, under half of the missing clones reflect an unresolved V gene, and the others are unexplained. V and J calls and clone size come straight from that table; D and trimming were deduced from the DNA. This sample holds more than 40,000 clones; roughly 78% were observed only once. 1.8% of the sample comes from the top ten.

The receptor was derived from a woman aged 40 to 50 with glioma. The sequencing here drew on PBMCs, taken from a glioma patient whose treatment included an IDH1 peptide vaccine. The receptor chain draws on TRBV6-1 and TRBJ1-5; TRBD1 is perhaps the D gene, given 5 matching bases. For the CDR3, the sequence is CASSERQNQPQHF. DNA sequence: TGTGCCAGCAGTGAAAGACAGAATCAGCCCCAGCATTTT.